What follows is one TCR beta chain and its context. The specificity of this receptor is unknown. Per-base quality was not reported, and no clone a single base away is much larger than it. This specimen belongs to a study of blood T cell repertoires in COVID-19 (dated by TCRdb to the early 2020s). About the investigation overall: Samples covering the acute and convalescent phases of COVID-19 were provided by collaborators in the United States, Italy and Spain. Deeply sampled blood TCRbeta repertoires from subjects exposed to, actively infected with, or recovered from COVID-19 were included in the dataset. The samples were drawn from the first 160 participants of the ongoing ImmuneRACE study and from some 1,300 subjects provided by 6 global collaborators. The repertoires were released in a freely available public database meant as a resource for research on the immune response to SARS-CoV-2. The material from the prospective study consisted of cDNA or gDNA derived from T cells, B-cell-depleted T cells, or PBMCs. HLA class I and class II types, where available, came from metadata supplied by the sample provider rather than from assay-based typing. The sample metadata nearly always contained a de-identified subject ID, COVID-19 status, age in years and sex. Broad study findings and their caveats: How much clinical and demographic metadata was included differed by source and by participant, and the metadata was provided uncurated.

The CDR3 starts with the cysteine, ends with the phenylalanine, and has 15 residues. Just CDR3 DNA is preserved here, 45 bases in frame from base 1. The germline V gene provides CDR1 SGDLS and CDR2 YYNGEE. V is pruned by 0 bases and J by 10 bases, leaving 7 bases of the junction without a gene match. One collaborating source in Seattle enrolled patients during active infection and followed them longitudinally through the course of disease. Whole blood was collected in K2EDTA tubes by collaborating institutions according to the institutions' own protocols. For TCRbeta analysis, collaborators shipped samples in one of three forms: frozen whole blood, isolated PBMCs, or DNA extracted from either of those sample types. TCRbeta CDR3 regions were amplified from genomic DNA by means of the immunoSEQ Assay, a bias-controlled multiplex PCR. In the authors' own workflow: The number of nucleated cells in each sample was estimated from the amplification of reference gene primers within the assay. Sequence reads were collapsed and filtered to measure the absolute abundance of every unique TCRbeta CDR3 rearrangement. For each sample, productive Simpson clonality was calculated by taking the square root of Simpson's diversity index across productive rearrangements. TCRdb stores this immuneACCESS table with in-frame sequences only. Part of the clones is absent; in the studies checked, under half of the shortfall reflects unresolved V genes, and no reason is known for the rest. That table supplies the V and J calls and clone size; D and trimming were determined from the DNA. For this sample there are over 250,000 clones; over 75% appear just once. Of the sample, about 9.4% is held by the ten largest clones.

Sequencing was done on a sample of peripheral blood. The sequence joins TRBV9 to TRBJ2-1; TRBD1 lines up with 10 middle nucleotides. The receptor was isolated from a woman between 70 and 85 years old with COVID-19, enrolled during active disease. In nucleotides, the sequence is TGTGCCAGCAGCGTAGGACAGGGGGCGTTGGAAGAGCAGTTCTTC. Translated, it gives CASSVGQGALEEQFF.